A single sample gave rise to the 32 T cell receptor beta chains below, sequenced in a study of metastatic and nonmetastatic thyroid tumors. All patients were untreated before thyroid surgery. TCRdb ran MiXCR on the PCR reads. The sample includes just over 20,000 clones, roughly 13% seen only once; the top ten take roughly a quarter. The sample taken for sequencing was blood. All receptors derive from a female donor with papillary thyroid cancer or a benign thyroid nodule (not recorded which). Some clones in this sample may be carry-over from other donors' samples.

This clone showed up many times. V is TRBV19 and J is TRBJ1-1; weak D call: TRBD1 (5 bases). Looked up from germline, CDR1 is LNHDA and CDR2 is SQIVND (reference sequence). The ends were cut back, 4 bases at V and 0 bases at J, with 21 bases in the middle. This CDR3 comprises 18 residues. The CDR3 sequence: CASSTPRAAFAMNTEAFF. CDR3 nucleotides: TGTGCCAGTAGTACCCCCAGGGCGGCGTTCGCCATGAACACTGAAGCTTTCTTT.

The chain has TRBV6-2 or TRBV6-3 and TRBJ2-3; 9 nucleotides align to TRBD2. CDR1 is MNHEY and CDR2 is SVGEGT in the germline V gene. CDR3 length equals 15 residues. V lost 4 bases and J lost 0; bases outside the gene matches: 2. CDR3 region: CASSFSGRSTDTQYF. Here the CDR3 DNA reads TGTGCCAGCAGTTTTAGCGGGAGAAGCACAGATACGCAGTATTTT.

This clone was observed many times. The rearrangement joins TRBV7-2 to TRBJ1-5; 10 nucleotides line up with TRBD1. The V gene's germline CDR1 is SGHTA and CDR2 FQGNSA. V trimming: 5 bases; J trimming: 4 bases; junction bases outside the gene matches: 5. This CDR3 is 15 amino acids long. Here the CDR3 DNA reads TGTGCCAGCAGCCCCGGGACAGGGGCTAATCAGCCCCAGCATTTT. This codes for CASSPGTGANQPQHF.

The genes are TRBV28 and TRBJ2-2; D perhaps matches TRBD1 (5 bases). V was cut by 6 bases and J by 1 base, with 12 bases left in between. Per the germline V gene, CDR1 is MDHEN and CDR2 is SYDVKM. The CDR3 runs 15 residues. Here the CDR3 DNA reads TGTGCCAGCAGCTCTGGGGCGGAGAACACCGGGGAGCTGTTTTTT. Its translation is CASSSGAENTGELFF.

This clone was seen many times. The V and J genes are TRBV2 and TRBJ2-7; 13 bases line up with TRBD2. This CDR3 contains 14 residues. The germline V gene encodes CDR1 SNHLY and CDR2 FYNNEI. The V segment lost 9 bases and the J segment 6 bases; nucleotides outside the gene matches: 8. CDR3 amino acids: CASVELAGGPEQYF. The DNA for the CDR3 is TGTGCCAGTGTTGAACTAGCGGGGGGGCCCGAGCAGTACTTC. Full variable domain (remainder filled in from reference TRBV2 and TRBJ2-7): EPEVTQTPSHQVTQMGQEVILRCVPISNHLYFYWYRQILGQKVEFLVSFYNNEISEKSEIFDDQFSVERPDGSNFTLKIRSTKLEDSAMYFCASVELAGGPEQYFGPGTRLTVT.

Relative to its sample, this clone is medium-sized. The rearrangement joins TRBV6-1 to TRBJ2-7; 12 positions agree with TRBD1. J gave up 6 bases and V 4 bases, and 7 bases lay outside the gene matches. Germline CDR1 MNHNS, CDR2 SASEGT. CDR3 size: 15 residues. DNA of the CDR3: TGTGCCAGCAGTGCCTGGGACAGGGGGCCAGGCGAGCAGTACTTC. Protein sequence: CASSAWDRGPGEQYF.

The CDR3 here is CAWSASLEDVQYF. The CDR3 coding sequence is TGTGCCTGGAGTGCGTCGCTGGAGGATGTGCAGTATTTT. The rearrangement joins TRBV30 to TRBJ2-3, with a tentative D call TRBD2 (5 bases). The CDR3 consists of 13 residues. Trimming took 1 base from V and 11 from J, leaving 16 bases between them. Germline V lookup: CDR1 GTSNPN, CDR2 SVGIG (reference sequence).

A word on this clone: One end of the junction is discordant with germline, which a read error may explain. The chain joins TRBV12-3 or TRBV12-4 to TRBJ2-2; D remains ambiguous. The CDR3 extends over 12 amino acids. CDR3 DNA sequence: TGTGCCAGCATTTTATCCCTCTGGGAGCTGTTTTTT. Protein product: CASILSLWELFF.

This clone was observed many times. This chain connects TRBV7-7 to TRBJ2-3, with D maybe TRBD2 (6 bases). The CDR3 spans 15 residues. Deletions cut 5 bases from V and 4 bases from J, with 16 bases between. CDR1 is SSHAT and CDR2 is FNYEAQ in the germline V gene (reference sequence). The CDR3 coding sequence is TGTGCCAGCAGCGCCGGGGGTAGCCCACCAGATACGCAGTATTTT. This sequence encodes CASSAGGSPPDTQYF.

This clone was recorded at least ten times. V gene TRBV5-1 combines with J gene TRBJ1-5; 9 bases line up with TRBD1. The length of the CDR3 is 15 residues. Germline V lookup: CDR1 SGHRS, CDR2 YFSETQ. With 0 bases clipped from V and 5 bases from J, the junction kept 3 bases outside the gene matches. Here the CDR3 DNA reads TGCGCCAGCAGCTTGGGGACAGGGGCGGATCAGCCCCAGCATTTT. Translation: CASSLGTGADQPQHF. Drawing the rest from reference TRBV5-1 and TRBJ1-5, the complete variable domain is KAGVTQTPRYLIKTRGQQVTLSCSPISGHRSVSWYQQTPGQGLQFLFEYFSETQRNKGNFPGRFSGRQFSNSRSEMNVSTLELGDSALYLCASSLGTGADQPQHFGDGTRLSIL.

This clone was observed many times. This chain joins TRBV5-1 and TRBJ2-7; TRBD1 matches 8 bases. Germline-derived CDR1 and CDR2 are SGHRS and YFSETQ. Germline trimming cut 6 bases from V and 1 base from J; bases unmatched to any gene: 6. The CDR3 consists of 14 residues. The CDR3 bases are TGCGCCAGCACCCAATGGACAGGGTCCTACGAGCAGTACTTC. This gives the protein CASTQWTGSYEQYF.

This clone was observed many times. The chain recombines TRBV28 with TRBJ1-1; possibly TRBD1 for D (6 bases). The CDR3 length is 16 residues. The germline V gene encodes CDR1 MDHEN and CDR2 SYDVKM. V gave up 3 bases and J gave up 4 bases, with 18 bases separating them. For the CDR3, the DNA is TGTGCCAGCAGTTTCCGTGGCAGGGGTAGGAGCACTGAAGCTTTCTTT. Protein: CASSFRGRGRSTEAFF.

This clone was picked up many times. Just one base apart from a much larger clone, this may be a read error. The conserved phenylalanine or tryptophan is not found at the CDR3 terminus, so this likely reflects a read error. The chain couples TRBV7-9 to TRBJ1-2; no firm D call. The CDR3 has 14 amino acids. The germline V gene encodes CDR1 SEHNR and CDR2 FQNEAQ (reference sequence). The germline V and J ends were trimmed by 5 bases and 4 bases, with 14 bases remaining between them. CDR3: CASSPDPVGYGYTL. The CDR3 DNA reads TGTGCCAGCAGCCCGGACCCCGTGGGCTATGGCTACACCCTC.

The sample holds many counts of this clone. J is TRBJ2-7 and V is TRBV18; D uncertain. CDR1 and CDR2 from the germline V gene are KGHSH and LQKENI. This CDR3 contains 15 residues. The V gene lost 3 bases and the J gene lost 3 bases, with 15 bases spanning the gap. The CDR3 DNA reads TGTGCCAGCTCACCCCAGGTCGGAGCTAACTACGAGCAGTACTTC. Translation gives CASSPQVGANYEQYF. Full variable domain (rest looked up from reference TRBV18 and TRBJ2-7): NAGVMQNPRHLVRRRGQEARLRCSPMKGHSHVYWYRQLPEEGLKFMVYLQKENIIDESGMPKERFSAEFPKEGPSILRIQQVVRGDSAAYFCASSPQVGANYEQYFGPGTRLTVT.

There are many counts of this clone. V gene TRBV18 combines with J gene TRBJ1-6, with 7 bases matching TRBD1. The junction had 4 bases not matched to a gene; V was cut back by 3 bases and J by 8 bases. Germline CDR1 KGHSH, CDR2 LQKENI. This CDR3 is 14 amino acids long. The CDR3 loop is CASSPRQGDSPLHF. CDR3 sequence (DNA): TGTGCCAGCTCACCTAGACAGGGAGATTCACCCCTCCACTTT.

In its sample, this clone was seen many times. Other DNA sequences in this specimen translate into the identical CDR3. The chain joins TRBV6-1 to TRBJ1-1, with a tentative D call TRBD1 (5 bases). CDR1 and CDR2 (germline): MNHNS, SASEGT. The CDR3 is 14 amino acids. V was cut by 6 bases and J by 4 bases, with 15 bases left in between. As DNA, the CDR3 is TGTGCCAGCAGAGGAGTGGGGCTGGGCACTGAAGCTTTCTTT. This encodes CASRGVGLGTEAFF.

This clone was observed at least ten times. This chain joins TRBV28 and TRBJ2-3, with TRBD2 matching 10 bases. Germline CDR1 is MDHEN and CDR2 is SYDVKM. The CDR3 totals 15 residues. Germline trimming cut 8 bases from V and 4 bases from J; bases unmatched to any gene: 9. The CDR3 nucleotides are TGTGCCAGCCTCCCCTCAGCGGGAGGGTCAGATACGCAGTATTTT. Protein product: CASLPSAGGSDTQYF.

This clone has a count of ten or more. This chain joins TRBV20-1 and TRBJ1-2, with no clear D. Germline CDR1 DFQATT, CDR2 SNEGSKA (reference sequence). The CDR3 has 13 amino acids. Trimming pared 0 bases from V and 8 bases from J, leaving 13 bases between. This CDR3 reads CSARDWQLKGYTF. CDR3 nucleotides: TGCAGTGCTAGAGATTGGCAGCTCAAAGGCTACACCTTC.

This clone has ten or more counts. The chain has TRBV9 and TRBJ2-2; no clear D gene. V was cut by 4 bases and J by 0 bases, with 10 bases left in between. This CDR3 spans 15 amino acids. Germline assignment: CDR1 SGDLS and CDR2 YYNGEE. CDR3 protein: CASSRDITNTGELFF. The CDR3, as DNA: TGTGCCAGCAGCCGTGACATAACGAACACCGGGGAGCTGTTTTTT.

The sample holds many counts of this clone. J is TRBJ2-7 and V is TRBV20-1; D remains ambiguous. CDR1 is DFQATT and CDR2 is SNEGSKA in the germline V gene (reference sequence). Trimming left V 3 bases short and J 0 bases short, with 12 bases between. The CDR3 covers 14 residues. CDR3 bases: TGCAGTGCTAGGAGTGGCGGTGGCTCCTACGAGCAGTACTTC. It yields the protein CSARSGGGSYEQYF.

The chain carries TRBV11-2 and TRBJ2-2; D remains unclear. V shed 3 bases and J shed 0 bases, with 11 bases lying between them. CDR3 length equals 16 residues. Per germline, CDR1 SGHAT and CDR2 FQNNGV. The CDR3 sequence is CASSLVLSANTGELFF. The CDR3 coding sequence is TGTGCCAGCAGCTTGGTACTATCGGCGAACACCGGGGAGCTGTTTTTT.

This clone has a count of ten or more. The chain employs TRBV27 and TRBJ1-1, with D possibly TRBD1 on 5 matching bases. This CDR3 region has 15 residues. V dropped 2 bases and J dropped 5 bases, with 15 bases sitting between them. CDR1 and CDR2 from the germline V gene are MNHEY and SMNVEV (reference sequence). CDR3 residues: CASSLSRVVLTEAFF. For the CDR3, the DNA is TGTGCCAGCAGTTTAAGCAGGGTAGTGTTAACTGAAGCTTTCTTT.

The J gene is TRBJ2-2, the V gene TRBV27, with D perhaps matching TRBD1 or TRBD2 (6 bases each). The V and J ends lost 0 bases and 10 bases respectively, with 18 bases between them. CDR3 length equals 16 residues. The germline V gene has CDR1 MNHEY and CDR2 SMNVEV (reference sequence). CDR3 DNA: TGTGCCAGCAGTTTATCACAGGGAGGAGTCGCCTTGGAGCTGTTTTTT. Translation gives CASSLSQGGVALELFF.

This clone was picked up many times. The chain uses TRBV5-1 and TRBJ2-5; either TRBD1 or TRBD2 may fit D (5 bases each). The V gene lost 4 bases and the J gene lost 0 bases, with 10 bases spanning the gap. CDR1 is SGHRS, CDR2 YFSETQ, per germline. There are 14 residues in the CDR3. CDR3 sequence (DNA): TGCGCCAGCAGCAGACGAGGGGACCAAGAGACCCAGTACTTC. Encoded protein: CASSRRGDQETQYF.

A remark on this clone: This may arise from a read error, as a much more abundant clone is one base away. The DNA for the CDR3 is TGTGCCAGCAGCTTAGATTGGCGTTTCTCAGGGATGATGAGCATTCAGTACTTC. It codes for CASSLDWRFSGMMSIQYF. This chain uses TRBV11-2 with TRBJ2-4; maybe TRBD1 (5 bases). This CDR3 spans 18 amino acids. Germline V CDR1 and CDR2: SGHAT, FQNNGV. Between the trimmed V and J ends, which lost 0 bases and 9 bases, there was a span of 24 bases. The complete variable domain, with remaining parts taken from reference TRBV11-2 and TRBJ2-4, reads EAGVAQSPRYKIIEKRQSVAFWCNPISGHATLYWYQQILGQGPKLLIQFQNNGVVDDSQLPKDRFSAERLKGVDSTLKIQPAKLEDSAVYLCASSLDWRFSGMMSIQYFGAGTRLSVL.

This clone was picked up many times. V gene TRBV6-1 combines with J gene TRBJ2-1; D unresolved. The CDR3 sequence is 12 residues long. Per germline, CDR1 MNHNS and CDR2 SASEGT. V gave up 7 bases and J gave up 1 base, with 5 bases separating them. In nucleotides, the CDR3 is TGTGCCAGCAAAGGTTCCTACAATGAGCAGTTCTTC. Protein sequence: CASKGSYNEQFF.

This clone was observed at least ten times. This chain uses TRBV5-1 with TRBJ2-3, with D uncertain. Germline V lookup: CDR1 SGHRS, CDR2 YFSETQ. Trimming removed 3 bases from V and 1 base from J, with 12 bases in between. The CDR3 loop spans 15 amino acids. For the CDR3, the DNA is TGCGCCAGCAGCTCTGCGTCAGGAGGCACAGATACGCAGTATTTT. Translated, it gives CASSSASGGTDTQYF.

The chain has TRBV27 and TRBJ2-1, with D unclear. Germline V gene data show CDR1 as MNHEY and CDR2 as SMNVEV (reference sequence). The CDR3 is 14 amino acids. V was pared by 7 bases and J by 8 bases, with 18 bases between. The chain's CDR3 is CASKTGTTMDEQFF. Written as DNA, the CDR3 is TGTGCCAGCAAAACGGGCACTACAATGGATGAGCAGTTCTTC.

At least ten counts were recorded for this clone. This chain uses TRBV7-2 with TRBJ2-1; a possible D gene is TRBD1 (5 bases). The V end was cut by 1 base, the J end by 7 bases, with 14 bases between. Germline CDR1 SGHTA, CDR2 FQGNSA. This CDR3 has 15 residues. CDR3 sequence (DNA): TGTGCCAGCAGCTTAGTAGACAGTAAGAGTAATGAGCAGTTCTTC. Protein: CASSLVDSKSNEQFF.

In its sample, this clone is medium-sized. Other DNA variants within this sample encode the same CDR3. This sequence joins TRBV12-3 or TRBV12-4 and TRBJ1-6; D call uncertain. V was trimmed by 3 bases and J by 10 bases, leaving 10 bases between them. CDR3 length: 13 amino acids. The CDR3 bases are TGTGCCAGCAGTTTTGGCCCCAGGTCACCCCTCCACTTT. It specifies CASSFGPRSPLHF.

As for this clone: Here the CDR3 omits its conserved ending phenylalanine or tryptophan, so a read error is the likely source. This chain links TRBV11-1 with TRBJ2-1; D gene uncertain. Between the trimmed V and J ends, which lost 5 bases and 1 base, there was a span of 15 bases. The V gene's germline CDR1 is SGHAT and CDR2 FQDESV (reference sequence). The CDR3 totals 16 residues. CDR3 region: CASSLVGGGSYNEQFL. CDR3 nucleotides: TGTGCCAGCAGCCTGGTTGGCGGTGGTTCCTACAATGAGCAGTTCCTC.

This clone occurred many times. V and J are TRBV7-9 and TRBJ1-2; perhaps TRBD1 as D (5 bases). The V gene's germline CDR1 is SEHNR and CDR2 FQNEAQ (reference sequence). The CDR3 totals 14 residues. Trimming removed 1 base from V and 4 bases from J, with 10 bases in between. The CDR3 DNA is TGTGCCAGCAGCTTAGAAAGGGGTCCCTATGGCTACACCTTC. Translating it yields CASSLERGPYGYTF.